Listed below are T cell receptor beta chains from one sample, sequenced in a study of T cells in Graves' hyperthyroidism and ophthalmopathy. TCRdb reprocessed the multiplex PCR reads via MiXCR and lists one record per CDR3 protein. The sample carries about 600,000 distinct CDR3 sequences, 16% recorded once. Specimen: blood. These receptors came from a woman in her 40s with Graves' ophthalmopathy. Both conserved end residues are part of each CDR3. Fields, in order: V gene, J gene, CDR3 protein.

v_gene: TRBV28; j_gene: TRBJ1-2; CDR3aa: CASSSPGQNYGYTF
v_gene: TRBV10-3; j_gene: TRBJ2-1; CDR3aa: CAISEVAGSYNEQFF
v_gene: TRBV19; j_gene: TRBJ2-5; CDR3aa: CASSIKQTSRTQYF
v_gene: TRBV4-1; j_gene: TRBJ2-3; CDR3aa: CASSQEVAVRTDTQYF
v_gene: TRBV20-1; j_gene: TRBJ2-3; CDR3aa: CSATHGGTNTDTQYF
v_gene: TRBV2; j_gene: TRBJ2-1; CDR3aa: CASSDLRQDSYNEQFF
v_gene: TRBV14; j_gene: TRBJ2-1; CDR3aa: CASSQEWPPFAQGGEQFF
v_gene: TRBV2; j_gene: TRBJ2-2; CDR3aa: CASSATGELFF
v_gene: TRBV6-1; j_gene: TRBJ2-7; CDR3aa: CASSNERDTRSYEQYF
v_gene: TRBV7-8; j_gene: TRBJ2-2; CDR3aa: CASSFIVASGGVNTGELFF
v_gene: TRBV20-1; j_gene: TRBJ1-6; CDR3aa: CSVTVGGENSPLHF
v_gene: TRBV18; j_gene: TRBJ2-2; CDR3aa: CASSFGTGATGELFF
v_gene: TRBV6-2/TRBV6-3; j_gene: TRBJ2-5; CDR3aa: CASSYRLVETQYF
v_gene: TRBV2; j_gene: TRBJ2-7; CDR3aa: CASTAGTGWFEQYF
v_gene: TRBV3-1; j_gene: TRBJ1-6; CDR3aa: CASSLIAGQPNSPLHF
v_gene: TRBV6-1; j_gene: TRBJ1-6; CDR3aa: CASSELGLSSPLHF
v_gene: TRBV2; j_gene: TRBJ1-3; CDR3aa: CASSEARRGTGNTIYF
v_gene: TRBV9; j_gene: TRBJ2-3; CDR3aa: CASSVSGRQTDTQYF
v_gene: TRBV20-1; j_gene: TRBJ1-5; CDR3aa: CSAADRGSNQPQHF
v_gene: TRBV28; j_gene: TRBJ2-7; CDR3aa: CASTRGGLSYEQYF
v_gene: TRBV5-1; j_gene: TRBJ2-3; CDR3aa: CASSSLAGGDTQYF
v_gene: TRBV30; j_gene: TRBJ2-4; CDR3aa: CAWSVGQGIAKNIQYF